The 25 T cell receptor beta chains below all came from one sample that was sequenced in a study of blood T cell repertoires in COVID-19. Measured with immunoSEQ multiplex PCR; TCRdb has only the in-frame clones, and not every one. This table has around 310,000 clones, around nine tenths appearing once. The sample consisted of PBMCs or T cells enriched from blood (not recorded which). These TCRs come from a young woman who had recovered from COVID-19.

The chain joins TRBV27 to TRBJ1-2, with 9 bases fitting TRBD1. CDR3 length: 15 amino acids. Germline V lookup: CDR1 MNHEY, CDR2 SMNVEV (reference sequence). With 5 bases clipped from V and 4 bases from J, the junction kept 8 bases outside the gene matches. CDR3 nucleotides: TGTGCCAGCAGTGATCTGGGGACAGGGCGCTATGGCTACACCTTC. It is translated as CASSDLGTGRYGYTF.

The CDR3 DNA follows: TGTGCCAGCAGCCCTCCCCGGGATCTAGCGTGGAGCACCGGGGAGCTGTTTTTT. It encodes CASSPPRDLAWSTGELFF. The rearrangement uses TRBV7-6 and TRBJ2-2; D perhaps matches TRBD2 (6 bases). The V end was cut by 5 bases, the J end by 4 bases, with 23 bases between. In germline, CDR1 is SGHVS, CDR2 FNYEAQ. The CDR3 consists of 18 residues. Full variable domain (missing parts from reference TRBV7-6 and TRBJ2-2): GAGVSQSPRYKVTKRGQDVALRCDPISGHVSLYWYRQALGQGPEFLTYFNYEAQQDKSGLPNDRFSAERPEGSISTLTIQRTEQRDSAMYRCASSPPRDLAWSTGELFFGEGSRLTVL.

The V and J genes are TRBV4-1 and TRBJ2-1; 7 bases are a match to TRBD2. Germline V gene sequence: CDR1 MGHRA, CDR2 YSYEKL. J lost 9 bases, V lost 1 base, and 12 bases had no gene match. The CDR3 consists of 16 residues. CDR3 region: CASSQGQAAGMREQFF. The CDR3 nucleotides are TGCGCCAGCAGCCAAGGCCAGGCAGCGGGAATGCGTGAGCAGTTCTTC.

The chain carries TRBV9 and TRBJ1-1; no clear D. Germline V CDR1 and CDR2: SGDLS, YYNGEE. V lost 0 bases and J lost 2, with 5 bases in between. CDR3 length: 13 residues. CDR3: CASSVAYNTEAFF. As DNA, the CDR3 is TGTGCCAGCAGCGTAGCCTACAACACTGAAGCTTTCTTT.

This sequence joins TRBV4-1 and TRBJ2-1; D call uncertain. Per germline, CDR1 MGHRA and CDR2 YSYEKL. The CDR3 is 12 amino acids. V lost 1 base to trimming and J lost 9 bases, with 7 bases between them. CDR3 in DNA: TGCGCCAGCAGCCAAGTAGCAGCTGAGCAGTTCTTC. This encodes CASSQVAAEQFF.

The chain combines TRBV27 with TRBJ2-4; D gene unclear. The V gene's germline CDR1 is MNHEY and CDR2 SMNVEV (reference sequence). The CDR3 extends over 13 amino acids. The V end lost 2 bases, the J end lost 0 bases, and 2 bases lay between the germline ends. The chain's CDR3 is CASSLLAKNIQYF. The CDR3 bases are TGTGCCAGCAGTTTACTAGCCAAAAACATTCAGTACTTC.

This chain uses TRBV5-1 with TRBJ1-2; 7 bases are shared with TRBD1. This CDR3 comprises 14 residues. After removal of 0 bases from V and 6 bases from J, the junction contained 5 bases not matched to a gene. Germline V gene data show CDR1 as SGHRS and CDR2 as YFSETQ. The CDR3 DNA is TGCGCCAGCAGCTTGGGAGGGACAGAAGATGGCTACACCTTC. Encoded protein: CASSLGGTEDGYTF.

The gene calls are TRBV11-2 and TRBJ2-2, with 7 bases aligning to TRBD1. V trimming: 5 bases; J trimming: 6 bases; junction bases outside the gene matches: 15. This CDR3 has 17 residues. CDR1 SGHAT and CDR2 FQNNGV come from the germline V gene. CDR3 bases: TGTGCCAGCAGCACGTTTGATCGAAGGACAGGCGCCGGGGAGCTGTTTTTT. Encoded protein: CASSTFDRRTGAGELFF.

The rearrangement uses TRBV6-5 and TRBJ2-5; D possibly corresponds to TRBD1 (7 bases). V was clipped by 6 bases and J by 4 bases, with 12 bases between them. The CDR3 consists of 13 residues. The germline V gene has CDR1 MNHEY and CDR2 SVGAGI. The CDR3 protein is CASRYRGGETQYF. The CDR3 bases are TGTGCCAGCAGGTACAGGGGAGGAGAGACCCAGTACTTC.

The chain recombines TRBV18 with TRBJ2-3, with D maybe TRBD2 (5 bases). From germline, CDR1 is KGHSH and CDR2 LQKENI. Deletions cut 5 bases from V and 1 base from J, with 13 bases between. The CDR3 is made up of 15 amino acids. For the CDR3, the DNA is TGTGCCAGCTCAAGCCAGGACTCAGGCACAGATACGCAGTATTTT. Amino acid sequence: CASSSQDSGTDTQYF.

The rearrangement links TRBV28 to TRBJ1-1; TRBD1 is a possible D gene (5 bases). Trimming removed 3 bases from V and 4 bases from J, with 9 bases in between. This CDR3 comprises 13 residues. From germline, CDR1 is MDHEN and CDR2 SYDVKM. The CDR3: CASSLWTSTEAFF. CDR3 DNA sequence: TGTGCCAGCAGTTTGTGGACAAGCACTGAAGCTTTCTTT.

The J gene is TRBJ1-4, the V gene TRBV28; D is undetermined. The CDR3 extends over 15 amino acids. In germline, CDR1 is MDHEN, CDR2 SYDVKM. V was trimmed by 2 bases and J by 0 bases, leaving 7 bases between them. CDR3 sequence reads: CASSLGSTTNEKLFF. Written as DNA, the CDR3 is TGTGCCAGCAGTTTAGGGAGTACAACTAATGAAAAACTGTTTTTT.

The chain combines TRBV5-1 with TRBJ2-2; 8 nucleotides line up with TRBD2. The CDR3 contains 15 residues. The V gene end was trimmed by 4 bases and the J gene end by 7 bases; junction bases not matched to a gene: 9. Germline V gene data show CDR1 as SGHRS and CDR2 as YFSETQ. The CDR3 DNA sequence: TGCGCCAGCAGCCTCGACGAAGCGGGAGTCGGGGAGCTGTTTTTT. The encoded protein is CASSLDEAGVGELFF.

The CDR3 bases are TGCGCCAGCAGCTTCCTGACTAGCCGAAGCTCCTACGAGCAGTACTTC. Protein product: CASSFLTSRSSYEQYF. The gene calls are TRBV5-1 and TRBJ2-7; TRBD2 matches 7 bases. Germline V lookup: CDR1 SGHRS, CDR2 YFSETQ. J was trimmed by 0 bases and V by 2 bases; bases with no gene match: 8. This CDR3 spans 16 amino acids.

A word on this clone: A read error may produce the germline difference seen at one junction end. This rearrangement joins TRBV2 to TRBJ1-1, with a tentative D call TRBD1 (5 bases). CDR1 and CDR2 (germline): SNHLY, FYNNEI. This CDR3 is built from 10 residues. CDR3 sequence: CASSGADTLF. The CDR3 nucleotides are TGTGCCAGCAGTGGGGCGGACACCCTCTTT.

This clone was observed a few times. J is TRBJ2-7 and V is TRBV19; TRBD2 matches at 8 bases. With 7 bases clipped from V and 5 bases from J, the junction kept 7 bases outside the gene matches. This CDR3 contains 13 residues. The germline V gene encodes CDR1 LNHDA and CDR2 SQIVND (reference sequence). For the CDR3, the DNA is TGTGCCAGTAAGTCGGGAGGGTCCAACGAGCAGTACTTC. Its translation is CASKSGGSNEQYF.

This chain links TRBV18 with TRBJ1-1; 8 bases agree with TRBD1. The junction had 3 bases not matched to a gene; V was cut back by 4 bases and J by 2 bases. The V gene's germline CDR1 is KGHSH and CDR2 LQKENI. This CDR3 has 14 residues. The CDR3 nucleotides are TGTGCCAGCTCACTACAGGGGGATAACACTGAAGCTTTCTTT. This sequence encodes CASSLQGDNTEAFF.

The chain carries TRBV3-1 (or the pseudogene TRBV3-2) and TRBJ1-2; D might be TRBD1 (5 bases). Trimming shortened V by 4 bases and J by 4 bases, and 16 bases separated the two germline ends. This CDR3 contains 15 residues. The germline gives CDR1 LGHDT, CDR2 YNNKEL (reference sequence). CDR3 loop: CASSPSRAGGYGYTF. As DNA, the CDR3 is TGTGCCAGCAGCCCCTCTCGGGCGGGGGGCTATGGCTACACCTTC.

The rearrangement uses TRBV6-5 and TRBJ1-1; 8 bases fit TRBD1. In germline, CDR1 is MNHEY, CDR2 SVGAGI. CDR3 length: 13 amino acids. The V segment lost 6 bases and the J segment 4 bases; nucleotides outside the gene matches: 4. CDR3 amino acids: CASSRQGSTEAFF. The CDR3 nucleotides are TGTGCCAGCAGCCGACAGGGGTCCACTGAAGCTTTCTTT.

The V gene is TRBV25-1, the J gene TRBJ2-3; 9 nucleotides match TRBD2. After removal of 3 bases from V and 4 bases from J, the junction contained 5 bases not matched to a gene. Germline lookup yields CDR1 MGHDK and CDR2 SYGVNS. The CDR3 consists of 15 residues. In DNA form, the CDR3 reads TGTGCCAGCAGTGATTATAGCGGGAGCGCAGATACGCAGTATTTT. Its translation: CASSDYSGSADTQYF.

This chain connects TRBV4-1 to TRBJ1-2, with unresolved D. Deletions cut 1 base from V and 1 base from J, with 13 bases between. Germline V CDR1 and CDR2: MGHRA, YSYEKL. CDR3 length: 16 amino acids. The CDR3 DNA reads as TGCGCCAGCAGCCAAGTGGTGCGGCCGGATAACTATGGCTACACCTTC. Translation: CASSQVVRPDNYGYTF.

The chain joins TRBV2 to TRBJ2-2; tentative D call: TRBD1 (6 bases). This CDR3 comprises 16 residues. Trimming shortened V by 3 bases and J by 1 base, and 12 bases separated the two germline ends. The germline CDR1 and CDR2 sequences are SNHLY and FYNNEI. The CDR3 spells CASSDWARGNTGELFF. The CDR3 DNA reads as TGTGCCAGCAGTGATTGGGCCAGGGGGAACACCGGGGAGCTGTTTTTT. Filled out from reference TRBV2 and TRBJ2-2, the complete variable domain reads EPEVTQTPSHQVTQMGQEVILRCVPISNHLYFYWYRQILGQKVEFLVSFYNNEISEKSEIFDDQFSVERPDGSNFTLKIRSTKLEDSAMYFCASSDWARGNTGELFFGEGSRLTVL.

This clone was found a few times. This sequence joins TRBV6-1 and TRBJ2-1; TRBD2 agrees at 11 bases. This CDR3 is 15 amino acids long. CDR1 MNHNS and CDR2 SASEGT come from the germline V gene. After removal of 1 base from V and 6 bases from J, the junction contained 2 bases not matched to a gene. In nucleotides, the CDR3 is TGTGCCAGCAGTGAAGTTCTAGCGGGAGGCAATGAGCAGTTCTTC. This codes for CASSEVLAGGNEQFF.

J is TRBJ2-5 and V is TRBV7-2; 9 positions agree with TRBD2. V was pared by 5 bases and J by 5 bases, with 12 bases of the junction left unmatched. Germline lookup yields CDR1 SGHTA and CDR2 FQGNSA. The CDR3 has 16 residues. CDR3 protein: CASSLQREARGETQYF. The CDR3 nucleotides are TGTGCCAGCAGCCTACAGCGGGAGGCCAGGGGGGAGACCCAGTACTTC.

This chain links TRBV15 with TRBJ1-2; D gene ambiguous. CDR1 and CDR2 (germline): LNHNV, YYDKDF (reference sequence). The CDR3 contains 17 residues. The germline V and J ends were trimmed by 0 bases and 8 bases, with 22 bases remaining between them. The CDR3 nucleotides read TGTGCCACCAGCAGAGATCTCATCAAAACCCCAACTAGCGGCTACACCTTC. Residues: CATSRDLIKTPTSGYTF.